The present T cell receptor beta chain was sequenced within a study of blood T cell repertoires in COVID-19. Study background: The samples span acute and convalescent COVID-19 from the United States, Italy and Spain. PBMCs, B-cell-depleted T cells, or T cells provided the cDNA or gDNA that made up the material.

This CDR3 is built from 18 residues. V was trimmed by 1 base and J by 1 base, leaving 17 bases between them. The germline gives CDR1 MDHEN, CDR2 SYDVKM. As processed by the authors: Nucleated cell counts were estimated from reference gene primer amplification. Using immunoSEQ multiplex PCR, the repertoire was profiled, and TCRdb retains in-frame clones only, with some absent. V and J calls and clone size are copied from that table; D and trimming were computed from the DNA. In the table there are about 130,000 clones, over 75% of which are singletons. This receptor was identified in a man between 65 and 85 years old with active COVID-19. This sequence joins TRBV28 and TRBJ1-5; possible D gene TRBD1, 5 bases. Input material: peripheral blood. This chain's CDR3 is CASSLYGGGVISNQPQHF. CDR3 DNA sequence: TGTGCCAGCAGTTTATACGGGGGAGGGGTGATCAGCAATCAGCCCCAGCATTTT. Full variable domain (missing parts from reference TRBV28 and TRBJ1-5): DVKVTQSSRYLVKRTGEKVFLECVQDMDHENMFWYRQDPGLGLRLIYFSYDVKMKEKGDIPEGYSVSREKKERFSLILESASTNQTSMYLCASSLYGGGVISNQPQHFGDGTRLSIL.